This entry lists 14 T cell receptor beta chains sequenced from one sample in a study of cytomegalovirus exposure and HLA in healthy donors. A multiplex PCR was run with 60 Vbeta primers and 13 Jbeta primers. The protocol was immunoSEQ multiplex PCR, while the TCRdb copy is restricted to in-frame clones and leaves out a portion. The data hold fewer than 150,000 clones, with roughly 76% observed a single time. The sequenced sample was PBMCs. These receptors all come from a female donor in good health and CMV-seronegative.

This sequence joins TRBV28 and TRBJ1-4, with 7 bases lining up with TRBD1. Looked up from germline, CDR1 is MDHEN and CDR2 is SYDVKM. Trimming cost V 6 bases and J 7 bases; bases outside gene matches: 8. This CDR3 spans 14 amino acids. The CDR3 nucleotides read TGTGCCAGCAGGGCAGGGGGAGGTGGTGAAAAACTGTTTTTT. Translated: CASRAGGGGEKLFF.

This sequence joins TRBV27 and TRBJ2-7; 7 bases map to TRBD1. CDR3 length: 13 residues. V shed 7 bases and J 7 bases; nucleotides not matched to a gene: 10. CDR1 is MNHEY, CDR2 SMNVEV, per germline (reference sequence). The CDR3 sequence: CASIGISRGEQYF. DNA for the CDR3: TGTGCCAGCATAGGTATTAGCAGGGGGGAGCAGTACTTC.

The chain couples TRBV29-1 to TRBJ2-5; 10 bases map to TRBD2. The CDR3 loop spans 12 amino acids. V shed 7 bases and J 5 bases; nucleotides not matched to a gene: 4. Germline CDR1 SQVTM, CDR2 ANQGSEA. The CDR3 DNA is TGCAGCGCCGAAGCGGGAGGGGAGACCCAGTACTTC. It codes for CSAEAGGETQYF. The variable domain in full, completed from reference TRBV29-1 and TRBJ2-5, reads SAVISQKPSRDICQRGTSLTIQCQVDSQVTMMFWYRQQPGQSLTLIATANQGSEATYESGFVIDKFPISRPNLTFSTLTVSNMSPEDSSIYLCSAEAGGETQYFGPGTRLLVL.

This clone was seen once. The chain couples TRBV6-1 to TRBJ1-1, with a possible D match to TRBD1 (5 bases). This CDR3 region has 12 residues. Germline V gene data show CDR1 as MNHNS and CDR2 as SASEGT. V gave up 7 bases and J gave up 7 bases, with 13 bases separating them. CDR3 loop: CASTRGLFEAFF. CDR3 in DNA: TGTGCCAGCACTCGGGGACTATTTGAAGCTTTCTTT.

This rearrangement joins TRBV7-9 to TRBJ2-2, with D maybe TRBD2 (6 bases). V was trimmed by 5 bases and J by 6 bases, leaving 19 bases between them. This CDR3 contains 16 residues. Germline CDR1 reads SEHNR; CDR2 reads FQNEAQ (reference sequence). CDR3 in amino acids: CASSITQGGDAGELFF. The CDR3 DNA reads as TGTGCCAGCAGCATCACCCAGGGAGGAGATGCCGGGGAGCTGTTTTTT.

The rearrangement links TRBV28 to TRBJ1-1, with D perhaps TRBD1 (6 bases). The V gene's germline CDR1 is MDHEN and CDR2 SYDVKM. V lost 2 bases to trimming and J lost 5 bases, with 9 bases between them. The CDR3 loop spans 13 amino acids. CDR3 coding DNA: TGTGCCAGCAGTTTACAGGGGATAACTGAAGCTTTCTTT. The encoded protein is CASSLQGITEAFF.

The V and J genes are TRBV7-9 and TRBJ2-7; TRBD1 matches at 8 bases. V lost 3 bases to trimming and J lost 9 bases; unmatched junction nucleotides: 4. Germline CDR1 reads SEHNR; CDR2 reads FQNEAQ (reference sequence). CDR3 length equals 12 residues. The CDR3 bases are TGTGCCAGCAGCTTGCAGGGGGCAGGGCAGTACTTC. It encodes CASSLQGAGQYF.

The chain uses TRBV19 and TRBJ2-3, with D perhaps matching TRBD1 (5 bases). Between the trimmed V and J ends, which lost 1 base and 1 base, there was a span of 9 bases. Germline assignment: CDR1 LNHDA and CDR2 SQIVND (reference sequence). The CDR3 has 15 residues. The CDR3 nucleotides are TGTGCCAGTAGTATAGCCACAGGCCGCACAGATACGCAGTATTTT. It encodes CASSIATGRTDTQYF.

The chain is built from TRBV9 and TRBJ1-2, with 9 bases fitting TRBD1. The germline CDR1 and CDR2 sequences are SGDLS and YYNGEE. Losses at the gene ends were 4 bases for V and 4 bases for J; bases not matched to a gene: 5. CDR3 size: 14 residues. This CDR3 reads CASSPGTGIYGYTF. As DNA, the CDR3 is TGTGCCAGCAGCCCAGGGACAGGGATCTATGGCTACACCTTC.

The chain has TRBV30 and TRBJ2-3; 8 positions match TRBD2. CDR3 length: 14 amino acids. CDR1 and CDR2 (germline): GTSNPN, SVGIG (reference sequence). J was trimmed by 6 bases and V by 7 bases; bases with no gene match: 12. In DNA, the CDR3 is TGTGCCTTGCGTAGAATAGCGGGAACCGATACGCAGTATTTT. Translation: CALRRIAGTDTQYF.

The genes are TRBV6-1 and TRBJ1-1; D is uncertain. Trimming removed 4 bases from V and 4 bases from J, with 10 bases in between. This CDR3 contains 13 residues. Germline-derived CDR1 and CDR2 are MNHNS and SASEGT. CDR3 sequence: CASSVVLGTEAFF. CDR3 nucleotide sequence: TGTGCCAGCAGTGTAGTACTTGGCACTGAAGCTTTCTTT.

V is TRBV4-1 and J is TRBJ1-5; D gene unclear. Per germline, CDR1 MGHRA and CDR2 YSYEKL. The CDR3 is 14 amino acids. V dropped 0 bases and J dropped 4 bases, with 7 bases sitting between them. The chain's CDR3 is CASSQEVRNQPQHF. For the CDR3, the DNA is TGCGCCAGCAGCCAAGAAGTCAGAAATCAGCCCCAGCATTTT.

The J gene is TRBJ2-7, the V gene TRBV7-8; TRBD2 agrees at 8 bases. The CDR3 covers 14 residues. Germline trimming cut 4 bases from V and 5 bases from J; bases unmatched to any gene: 7. CDR1 and CDR2 from the germline V gene are SGHVS and FQNEAQ. CDR3 DNA sequence: TGTGCCAGCAGCTGGAACGCGGGAGGAAACGAGCAGTACTTC. Amino acids: CASSWNAGGNEQYF. Based on the CDR3 plus reference TRBV7-8 and TRBJ2-7, the full variable domain is GAGVSQSPRYKVAKRGQDVALRCDPISGHVSLFWYQQALGQGPEFLTYFQNEAQLDKSGLPSDRFFAERPEGSVSTLKIQRTQQEDSAVYLCASSWNAGGNEQYFGPGTRLTVT.

This clone was detected once. The V gene is TRBV6-5, the J gene TRBJ2-5, with TRBD1 as a possible D gene (6 bases). The germline V gene encodes CDR1 MNHEY and CDR2 SVGAGI. The V and J ends lost 6 bases and 4 bases respectively, with 15 bases between them. The CDR3 is 14 amino acids. For the CDR3, the DNA is TGTGCCAGCAGCCACACCAGAGGGGGAGAGACCCAGTACTTC. Its translation: CASSHTRGGETQYF.